The present TCR beta chain was sequenced within a study of response to subunit inactivated influenza vaccine. Using its own MiXCR run on the RT-PCR reads, TCRdb lists one record per CDR3 protein. The repertoire holds 530,000 or so distinct CDR3 sequences, with approximately 14% as singletons. Findings and caveats of the study: The authors suggested that few new T cells are recruited per seasonal influenza vaccination.

Comments on this clonotype: Antigen unknown.

Germline V gene lookup returns CDR1 SGHRS and CDR2 YFSETQ. The CDR3 spans 17 residues. V was clipped by 3 bases and J by 4 bases, with 21 bases between them. The sequence was obtained from a man in his forties or fifties who received an inactivated influenza vaccine. The chain combines TRBV5-1 with TRBJ2-3; D assignment may be TRBD1 or TRBD2 (5 bases each). Sequencing was performed on PBMCs from blood, taken about 11 days after vaccination. The CDR3 loop is CASSWLDSGPTADTQYF. The CDR3 nucleotides read TGCGCCAGCAGCTGGCTCGATTCGGGACCCACGGCAGATACGCAGTATTTT.